The T cell receptor delta chain described here comes from a study of gamma-delta T cells after stem cell transplantation. TCRdb re-called the RT-PCR reads with CATT. Altogether about 13,000 delta-chain clones are present, roughly a third being singletons, with the ten largest covering around 4%. This clone was recorded a few times. V lost 2 bases, J lost 0 bases, and 19 bases stayed unmatched. The length of the CDR3 is 22 residues. Germline V gene data show CDR1 as TSWWSYY and CDR2 as QGS. The V gene is TRDV1, the J gene TRDJ1; 12 bases align to TRDD3. This sequence originates from a human donor. It is not recorded whose cells these are; they may come from a transplant donor. Material: gamma-delta T cells. The CDR3 region has the DNA TGTGCTCTTGGGGAAGTTAATCCCCCGGTACTGGGGGATACCTTGTACACCGATAAACTCATCTTT. Its translation is CALGEVNPPVLGDTLYTDKLIF.